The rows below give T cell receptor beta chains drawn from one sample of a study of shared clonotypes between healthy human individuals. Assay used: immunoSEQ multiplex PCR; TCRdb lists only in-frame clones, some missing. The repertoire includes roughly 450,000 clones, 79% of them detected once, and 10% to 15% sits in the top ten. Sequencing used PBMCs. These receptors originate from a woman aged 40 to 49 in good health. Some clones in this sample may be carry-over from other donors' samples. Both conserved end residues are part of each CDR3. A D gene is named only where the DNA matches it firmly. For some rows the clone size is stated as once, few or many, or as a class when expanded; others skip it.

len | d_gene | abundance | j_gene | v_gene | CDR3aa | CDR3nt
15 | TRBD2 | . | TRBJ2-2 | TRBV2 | CASSASGRVGGELFF | TGTGCCAGCAGTGCAAGCGGGAGGGTCGGCGGGGAGCTGTTTTTT
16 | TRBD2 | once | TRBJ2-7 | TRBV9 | CASSVVASGSIGEQYF | TGTGCCAGCAGCGTAGTCGCTAGCGGGAGTATCGGCGAGCAGTACTTC
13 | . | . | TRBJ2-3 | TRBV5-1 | CASSSGIGDTQYF | TGCGCCAGCAGCTCGGGCATAGGAGATACGCAGTATTTT
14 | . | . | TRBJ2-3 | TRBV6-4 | CASSDRTGRDTQYF | TGTGCCAGCAGTGACAGAACAGGCAGAGATACGCAGTATTTT
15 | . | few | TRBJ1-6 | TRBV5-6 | CASSHLDRDNSPLHF | TGTGCCAGCAGTCACCTGGACAGAGATAATTCACCCCTCCACTTT
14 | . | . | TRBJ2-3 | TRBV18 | CASSPLSGTDTQYF | TGTGCCAGCTCACCATTGTCGGGGACAGATACGCAGTATTTT
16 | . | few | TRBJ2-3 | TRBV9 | CASSPLWILGGDTQYF | TGTGCCAGCAGCCCCCTTTGGATTCTGGGTGGTGATACGCAGTATTTT
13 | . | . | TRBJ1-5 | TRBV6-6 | CASSYGDSQPQHF | TGTGCCAGCAGTTACGGTGATAGTCAGCCCCAGCATTTT
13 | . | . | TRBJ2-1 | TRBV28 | CASSLYSYNEQFF | TGTGCCAGCAGTTTGTACAGCTACAATGAGCAGTTCTTC
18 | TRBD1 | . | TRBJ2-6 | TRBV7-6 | CASSLRRQGATGANVLTF | TGTGCCAGCAGCTTAAGGAGACAGGGGGCGACTGGGGCCAACGTCCTGACTTTC
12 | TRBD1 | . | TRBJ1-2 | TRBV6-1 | CASSRTGYGYTF | TGTGCCAGCAGTCGGACAGGGTATGGCTACACCTTC
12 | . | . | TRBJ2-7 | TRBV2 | CASSVGADEQYF | TGTGCCAGCAGTGTGGGTGCCGACGAGCAGTACTTC
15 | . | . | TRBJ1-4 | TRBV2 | CASSEARGVGEKLFF | TGTGCCAGCAGTGAGGCACGAGGGGTGGGTGAAAAACTGTTTTTT
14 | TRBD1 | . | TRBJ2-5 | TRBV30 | CAWSVWTGQETQYF | TGTGCCTGGAGTGTGTGGACAGGGCAAGAGACCCAGTACTTC
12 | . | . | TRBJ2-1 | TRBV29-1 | CSSGTDYNEQFF | TGCAGCTCAGGGACCGACTACAATGAGCAGTTCTTC
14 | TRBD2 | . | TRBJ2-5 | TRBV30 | CAWAGGGGVETQYF | TGTGCCTGGGCTGGCGGGGGGGGCGTGGAGACCCAGTACTTC
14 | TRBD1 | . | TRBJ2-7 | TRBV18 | CASSPGTGGYEQYF | TGTGCCAGCTCACCCGGGACAGGGGGCTACGAGCAGTACTTC
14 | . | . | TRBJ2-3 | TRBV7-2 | CASSFPTGTDTQYF | TGTGCCAGCAGCTTTCCGACGGGCACAGATACGCAGTATTTT
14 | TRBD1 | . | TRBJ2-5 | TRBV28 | CASSRQGGRETQYF | TGTGCCAGCAGTCGACAGGGCGGCCGGGAGACCCAGTACTTC
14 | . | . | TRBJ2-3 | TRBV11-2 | CASSFAFSTDTQYF | TGTGCCAGCAGCTTCGCATTTAGCACAGATACGCAGTATTTT
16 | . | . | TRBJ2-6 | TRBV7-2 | CASSLTGASGANVLTF | TGTGCCAGCAGCTTAACGGGCGCCTCTGGGGCCAACGTCCTGACTTTC
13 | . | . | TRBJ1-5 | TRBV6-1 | CASNTYSNQPQHF | TGTGCCAGCAACACGTATAGCAATCAGCCCCAGCATTTT
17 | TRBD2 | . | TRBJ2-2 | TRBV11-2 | CASSLVRTSGLTGELFF | TGTGCCAGCAGCTTAGTCCGAACTAGCGGCTTGACCGGGGAGCTGTTTTTT
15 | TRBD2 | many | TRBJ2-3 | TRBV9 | CASSGAGASTDTQYF | TGTGCCAGCAGCGGAGCGGGAGCTAGCACAGATACGCAGTATTTT
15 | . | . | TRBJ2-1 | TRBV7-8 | CASRTPDGPYNEQFF | TGTGCCAGCAGGACCCCAGACGGTCCCTACAATGAGCAGTTCTTC
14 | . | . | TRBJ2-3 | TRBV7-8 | CASSFKTPTDTQYF | TGTGCCAGCAGCTTCAAGACGCCCACAGATACGCAGTATTTT
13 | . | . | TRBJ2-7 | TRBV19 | CASRGDISYEQYF | TGTGCCAGTAGAGGGGACATCTCCTACGAGCAGTACTTC
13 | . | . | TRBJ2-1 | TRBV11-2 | CASSWSRDNEQFF | TGTGCCAGCAGCTGGTCGAGAGACAATGAGCAGTTCTTC